Sequencing of this TCR beta chain was carried out in a study of tumor-infiltrating lymphocytes in primary liver carcinoma. Using a constant-region primer together with ProtoScript II reverse transcriptase, TCR beta cDNA was made from roughly 520 ng of total RNA. Libraries covering TCR beta were generated through three nested multiplex PCR rounds (using a slightly modified ARM-PCR). Both of the initial two PCR rounds ran for about 11 cycles and employed TRBV1-TRBV30 forward primers alongside a C-beta reverse primer. TCRdb redid the calling of the multiplex PCR reads with MiXCR, one entry per CDR3 protein. The sample yields approximately 190,000 distinct CDR3 sequences, over 80% seen once. The study co-extracted DNA and RNA from around 20-30 mg of unsorted bulk tissue. Histology found more than 80% viable tumor cells per sample. Turning to this clonotype: Germline and junction disagree at one end, which may indicate a read error.

The CDR3 sequence is 15 residues long. Germline CDR1 MNHNY, CDR2 SVGAGI (reference sequence). This chain uses TRBV6-6 with TRBJ2-1, with D perhaps matching TRBD2 (6 bases). Sequenced material: tumor tissue from primary liver carcinoma. This receptor was taken from a man between 35 and 55 years old with primary liver carcinoma and hepatitis B virus infection. The CDR3 DNA sequence: TGTGTCAGCAGTTACCCGGGAGACGGGTACAATGAGCACTTCTTC. It specifies CVSSYPGDGYNEHFF.